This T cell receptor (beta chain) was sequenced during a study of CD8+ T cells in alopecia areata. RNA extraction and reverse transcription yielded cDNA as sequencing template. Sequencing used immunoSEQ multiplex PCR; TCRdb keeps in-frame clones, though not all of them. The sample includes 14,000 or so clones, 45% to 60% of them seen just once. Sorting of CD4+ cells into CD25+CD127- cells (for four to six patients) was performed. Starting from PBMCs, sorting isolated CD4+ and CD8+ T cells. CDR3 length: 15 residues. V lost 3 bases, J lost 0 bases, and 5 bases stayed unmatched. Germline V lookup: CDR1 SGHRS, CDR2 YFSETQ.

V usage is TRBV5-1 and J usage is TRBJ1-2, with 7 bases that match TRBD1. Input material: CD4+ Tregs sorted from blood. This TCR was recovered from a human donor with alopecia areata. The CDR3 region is CASSSPGTANYGYTF. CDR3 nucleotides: TGCGCCAGCAGCTCGCCAGGGACAGCTAACTATGGCTACACCTTC. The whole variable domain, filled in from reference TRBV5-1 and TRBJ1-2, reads KAGVTQTPRYLIKTRGQQVTLSCSPISGHRSVSWYQQTPGQGLQFLFEYFSETQRNKGNFPGRFSGRQFSNSRSEMNVSTLELGDSALYLCASSSPGTANYGYTFGSGTRLTVV.